This entry describes one T cell receptor (beta chain). The data are from a study of post-analysis software for immune sequencing data. On the study more broadly: Secondary progressive, relapsing-remitting and progressive-relapsing multiple sclerosis were among the included disease courses.

cDNA libraries for TCR beta contained unique molecular identifiers. One entry per CDR3 protein results from TCRdb running MiXCR on the PCR reads. The top ten clones hold roughly 28% of a sample with roughly 150,000 distinct CDR3 sequences, roughly 40% of them seen once. The material sequenced was blood, taken after autologous hematopoietic stem cell transplantation. The receptor comes from a girl aged 10 to 17 with multiple sclerosis.

Here the CDR3 reads CASSLNGGGDQPQHF. The CDR3 DNA reads TGTGCCAGCAGCTTGAACGGCGGGGGGGATCAGCCCCAGCATTTT. The V and J genes are TRBV5-5 and TRBJ1-5; D is possibly TRBD1 (5 bases). Deletions cut 1 base from V and 5 bases from J, with 13 bases between. The CDR3 is 15 residues long. Germline assignment: CDR1 SGHKS and CDR2 YYEKEE (reference sequence). The full variable domain, with the rest looked up from reference TRBV5-5 and TRBJ1-5, is DAGVTQSPTHLIKTRGQQVTLRCSPISGHKSVSWYQQVLGQGPQFIFQYYEKEERGRGNFPDRFSARQFPNYSSELNVNALLLGDSALYLCASSLNGGGDQPQHFGDGTRLSIL.